The 21 T cell receptor beta chains given below trace back to one sample, sequenced in a study of human T cells and chemical hapten exposure. TCRdb called the RACE reads again in MiXCR, with one record for every CDR3 protein. The data contain around 110,000 distinct CDR3 sequences, less than 15% of them seen just once; the ten biggest clones take up 1.5% to 2%. Time point: pre-sensitization, week 0. Documented treatment: therapeutic diphenylcyclopropenone sensitization with weekly scalp DPC. The input for sequencing was whole blood, taken in connection with sensitization to the hapten diphenylcyclopropenone (DPC). These TCRs come from a woman in her forties or fifties with alopecia areata. Some clones in this sample may be carry-over from other donors' samples.

J is TRBJ2-7 and V is TRBV28; a weak D match, TRBD1 (5 bases). V lost 5 bases to trimming and J lost 4 bases, with 12 bases between them. This CDR3 has 13 amino acids. The V gene's germline CDR1 is MDHEN and CDR2 SYDVKM. CDR3 nucleotide sequence: TGTGCCAGCAGTCCAGGGAATGGGTACGAGCAGTACTTC. Translating gives CASSPGNGYEQYF.

The rearrangement uses TRBV7-8 and TRBJ2-7; 8 nucleotides line up with TRBD1. The CDR3 has 15 residues. The ends lost 2 bases at V and 5 bases at J; junction bases unmatched: 8. The germline V gene has CDR1 SGHVS and CDR2 FQNEAQ. CDR3: CASSLLGQGNHEQYF. The CDR3 DNA sequence: TGTGCCAGCAGCTTACTTGGACAGGGAAACCACGAGCAGTACTTC.

This clonotype was detected only a few times. The chain links TRBV7-9 to TRBJ1-5; 8 bases are shared with TRBD1. This CDR3 region has 14 residues. With 3 bases clipped from V and 4 bases from J, the junction kept 2 bases outside the gene matches. Germline CDR1 SEHNR, CDR2 FQNEAQ (reference sequence). The CDR3 sequence: CASSFTGGNQPQHF. The DNA of the CDR3 is TGTGCCAGCAGCTTTACAGGGGGGAATCAGCCCCAGCATTTT.

This rearrangement joins TRBV5-1 to TRBJ1-4; unclear D gene. With 1 base removed from V and 3 bases from J, the gap between germline ends came to 4 bases. Germline-derived CDR1 and CDR2 are SGHRS and YFSETQ. This CDR3 contains 13 residues. The CDR3 reads CASSLLSNEKLFF. The CDR3, as DNA: TGCGCCAGCAGCTTGTTATCTAATGAAAAACTGTTTTTT.

This clonotype showed up just a few times. This chain connects TRBV2 to TRBJ2-3; D is unresolved. Germline V CDR1 and CDR2: SNHLY, FYNNEI. The CDR3 length is 12 residues. Trimming took 4 bases from V and 5 from J, leaving 7 bases between them. The CDR3 loop reads CASSVWGDTQYF. Here the CDR3 DNA reads TGTGCCAGCAGTGTCTGGGGAGATACGCAGTATTTT.

This rearrangement joins TRBV28 to TRBJ2-7, with D possibly TRBD2 on 6 matching bases. Trimming pared 8 bases from V and 3 bases from J, leaving 14 bases between. The CDR3 has 13 amino acids. Germline assignment: CDR1 MDHEN and CDR2 SYDVKM. CDR3 DNA: TGTGCCAGCTGGCGGGGACTTCGCTACGAGCAGTACTTC. Its protein product is CASWRGLRYEQYF.

A few counts support this clonotype. V and J are TRBV28 and TRBJ1-1; D not resolved. The CDR3 length is 12 residues. Germline CDR1 reads MDHEN; CDR2 reads SYDVKM. V shed 11 bases and J shed 7 bases, with 17 bases lying between them. CDR3 DNA: TGTGCCGGCCATTCCCCCAACGGTGAAGCTTTCTTT. It specifies CAGHSPNGEAFF.

This clonotype has just a few counts. V gene TRBV7-9 combines with J gene TRBJ1-2; D is possibly TRBD1 (5 bases). Germline V gene lookup returns CDR1 SEHNR and CDR2 FQNEAQ (reference sequence). This CDR3 region has 17 residues. V lost 5 bases and J lost 3, with 22 bases in between. The CDR3 DNA is TGTGCCAGCAGCACGGCCGGTGAACAGGATTTTGACTATGGCTACACCTTC. It yields the protein CASSTAGEQDFDYGYTF. Full variable domain (missing parts from reference TRBV7-9 and TRBJ1-2): DTGVSQNPRHKITKRGQNVTFRCDPISEHNRLYWYRQTLGQGPEFLTYFQNEAQLEKSRLLSDRFSAERPKGSFSTLEIQRTEQGDSAMYLCASSTAGEQDFDYGYTFGSGTRLTVV.

This chain links TRBV20-1 with TRBJ1-6, with 7 bases fitting TRBD1. Germline trimming cut 3 bases from V and 4 bases from J; bases unmatched to any gene: 12. This CDR3 is 17 amino acids long. CDR1 is DFQATT and CDR2 is SNEGSKA in the germline V gene (reference sequence). The DNA of the CDR3 is TGCAGTGCTAGTGGCGGGACAGAGGGACGATATAATTCACCCCTCCACTTT. It codes for CSASGGTEGRYNSPLHF.

This clonotype occurred a few times. The chain recombines TRBV11-1 with TRBJ2-1; 7 bases are shared with TRBD2. Germline loops: CDR1 SGHAT, CDR2 FQDESV (reference sequence). This CDR3 comprises 16 residues. V dropped 5 bases and J dropped 7; count of bases not matched to a gene: 14. In nucleotides, the CDR3 is TGTGCCAGCAGCCCCACAGCGGGAAGCTATTTGAATGAGCAGTTCTTC. Protein sequence: CASSPTAGSYLNEQFF.

This clonotype has a handful of counts. The gene calls are TRBV20-1 and TRBJ2-5; possibly TRBD1 for D (5 bases). From germline, CDR1 is DFQATT and CDR2 SNEGSKA (reference sequence). The CDR3 sequence is 14 residues long. The CDR3 protein is CTPPPTTAQETQYF. Here the CDR3 DNA reads TGCACTCCTCCGCCCACGACAGCCCAAGAGACCCAGTACTTC.

This clonotype has only a few counts. This sequence joins TRBV6-5 and TRBJ2-5, with D unresolved. The CDR3 runs 11 residues. Trimming took off 2 bases at V and 3 bases at J, with 1 base between the two ends. The V gene's germline CDR1 is MNHEY and CDR2 SVGAGI. Here the CDR3 reads CASSYKETQYF. CDR3 nucleotide sequence: TGTGCCAGCAGTTACAAAGAGACCCAGTACTTC.

The rearrangement links TRBV2 to TRBJ1-2; D call uncertain. The CDR3 extends over 11 amino acids. The germline V and J ends were trimmed by 10 bases and 4 bases, with 10 bases remaining between them. The germline V gene has CDR1 SNHLY and CDR2 FYNNEI. CDR3 DNA sequence: TGTGCCACCACAGACGGCTATGGCTACACCTTC. Translating gives CATTDGYGYTF.

This rearrangement joins TRBV7-2 to TRBJ1-2, with 10 bases fitting TRBD1. This CDR3 region has 14 residues. The germline CDR1 and CDR2 sequences are SGHTA and FQGNSA. The V segment lost 3 bases and the J segment 2 bases; nucleotides outside the gene matches: 0. The CDR3 bases are TGTGCCAGCAGCTTGGGACAGGGGAACTATGGCTACACCTTC. It translates to CASSLGQGNYGYTF.

The chain employs TRBV5-1 and TRBJ2-1; 8 bases fit TRBD2. V dropped 0 bases and J dropped 7; count of bases not matched to a gene: 3. Looked up from germline, CDR1 is SGHRS and CDR2 is YFSETQ. The CDR3 has 14 amino acids. This chain's CDR3 is CASSLGTSTNEQFF. The CDR3 DNA reads TGCGCCAGCAGCTTGGGGACTAGCACGAATGAGCAGTTCTTC.

V usage is TRBV10-3 and J usage is TRBJ2-3; 8 bases match TRBD2. The CDR3 has 15 amino acids. Germline V gene lookup returns CDR1 ENHRY and CDR2 SYGVKD. J gave up 5 bases and V 0 bases, and 4 bases lay outside the gene matches. CDR3 loop: CAISESGAGEDTQYF. DNA for the CDR3: TGTGCCATCAGTGAGTCTGGAGCGGGGGAAGATACGCAGTATTTT.

The chain carries TRBV7-2 and TRBJ2-7; D may be TRBD1 or TRBD2 (5 bases each). Germline CDR1 SGHTA, CDR2 FQGNSA. V lost 5 bases, J lost 4 bases, and 15 bases lay in between. This CDR3 is 14 amino acids long. CDR3 region: CASSEGTLQYEQYF. CDR3 DNA: TGTGCCAGCAGCGAAGGGACCCTCCAATACGAGCAGTACTTC.

The chain is built from TRBV7-8 and TRBJ2-1; 7 nucleotides agree with TRBD2. The germline V gene encodes CDR1 SGHVS and CDR2 FQNEAQ. The CDR3 contains 15 residues. J lost 5 bases, V lost 1 base, and 5 bases had no gene match. CDR3 in DNA: TGTGCCAGCAGCTTAGTAGCGGGTCGAAACAATGAGCAGTTCTTC. Amino acid sequence: CASSLVAGRNNEQFF.

This rearrangement joins TRBV28 to TRBJ2-7; 13 bases map to TRBD2. The CDR3 extends over 14 amino acids. Trimming at V came to 5 bases and at J to 6 bases, leaving 4 bases not matched to a gene. Germline CDR1 MDHEN, CDR2 SYDVKM. The CDR3 bases are TGTGCCAGCAGTGGACTAGCGGGAGTGCGCGAGCAGTACTTC. It specifies CASSGLAGVREQYF. The full variable domain, rest sourced from reference TRBV28 and TRBJ2-7, is DVKVTQSSRYLVKRTGEKVFLECVQDMDHENMFWYRQDPGLGLRLIYFSYDVKMKEKGDIPEGYSVSREKKERFSLILESASTNQTSMYLCASSGLAGVREQYFGPGTRLTVT.

On this clonotype: Germline is not matched at one junction end, which may reflect a read error. V usage is TRBV7-7 and J usage is TRBJ2-5, with TRBD1 identical over 7 bases. The germline V gene has CDR1 SSHAT and CDR2 FNYEAQ (reference sequence). The CDR3 loop spans 13 amino acids. The chain's CDR3 is CASSPGQAETQYF. CDR3 DNA sequence: TGTGCTAGCAGCCCAGGACAGGCGGAGACCCAGTACTTC. Full variable domain (outside the CDR3, taken from reference TRBV7-7 and TRBJ2-5): GAGVSQSPRYKVTKRGQDVTLRCDPISSHATLYWYQQALGQGPEFLTYFNYEAQPDKSGLPSDRFSAERPEGSISTLTIQRTEQRDSAMYRCASSPGQAETQYFGPGTRLLVL.

The rearrangement joins TRBV4-1 to TRBJ1-1; D is unclear. Germline V gives CDR1 MGHRA, CDR2 YSYEKL. Trimming pared 1 base from V and 3 bases from J, leaving 9 bases between. The CDR3 runs to 14 residues. The CDR3 DNA sequence: TGCGCCAGCAGCCAAGTAGGAACCTACACTGAAGCTTTCTTT. This sequence encodes CASSQVGTYTEAFF.